This T cell receptor (beta chain) was retrieved from a study of blood T cell repertoires in COVID-19. Across the whole study: Both acute and convalescent COVID-19 samples were obtained from the United States, Italy and Spain. The analysed material was cDNA or gDNA that came from T cells, B-cell-depleted T cells, or PBMCs.

Using immunoSEQ multiplex PCR, the repertoire was profiled, and TCRdb retains in-frame clones only, with some absent. The top ten clones hold approximately 31% of a sample with roughly 68,000 clones, roughly 88% of them seen once. Sequencing was done on a sample of peripheral blood. The origin of this receptor is a man aged 45-65 years with acute or convalescent COVID-19.

For the CDR3, the DNA is TGCGCCAGCAGCTTGGCCGGTACGGGGGAAGAGACCCAGTACTTC. Translated: CASSLAGTGEETQYF. The V call is TRBV5-1, the J call TRBJ2-5; a weak D match, TRBD2 (6 bases). This CDR3 has 15 residues. Trimming shortened V by 0 bases and J by 3 bases, and 12 bases separated the two germline ends. Per germline, CDR1 SGHRS and CDR2 YFSETQ.